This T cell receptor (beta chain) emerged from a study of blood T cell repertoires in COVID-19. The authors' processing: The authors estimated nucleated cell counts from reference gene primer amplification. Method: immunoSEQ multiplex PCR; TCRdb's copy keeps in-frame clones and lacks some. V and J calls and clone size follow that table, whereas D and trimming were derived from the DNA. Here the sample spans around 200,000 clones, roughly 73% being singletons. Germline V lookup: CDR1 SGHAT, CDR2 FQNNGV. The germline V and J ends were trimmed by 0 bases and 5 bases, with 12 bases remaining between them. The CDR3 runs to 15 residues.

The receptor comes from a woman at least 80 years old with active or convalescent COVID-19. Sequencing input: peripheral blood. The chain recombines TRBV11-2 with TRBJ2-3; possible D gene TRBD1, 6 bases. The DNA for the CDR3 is TGTGCCAGCAGCTTAGAAGGGCAGGGGATAGATACGCAGTATTTT. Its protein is CASSLEGQGIDTQYF.